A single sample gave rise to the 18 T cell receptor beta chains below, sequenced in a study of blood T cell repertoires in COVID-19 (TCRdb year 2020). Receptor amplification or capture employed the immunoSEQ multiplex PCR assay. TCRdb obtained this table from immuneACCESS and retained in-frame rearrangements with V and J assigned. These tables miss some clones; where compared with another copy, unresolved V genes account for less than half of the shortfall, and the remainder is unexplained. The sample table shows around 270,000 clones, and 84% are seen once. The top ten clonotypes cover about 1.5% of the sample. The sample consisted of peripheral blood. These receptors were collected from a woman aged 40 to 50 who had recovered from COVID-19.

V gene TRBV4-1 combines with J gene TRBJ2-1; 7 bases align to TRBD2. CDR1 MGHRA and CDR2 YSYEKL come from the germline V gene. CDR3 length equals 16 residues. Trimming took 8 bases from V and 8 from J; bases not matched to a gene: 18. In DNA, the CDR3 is TGCGCCAGCCGCCGCGGGGCGGGGGTTAGCATTGATGAGCAGTTCTTC. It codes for CASRRGAGVSIDEQFF.

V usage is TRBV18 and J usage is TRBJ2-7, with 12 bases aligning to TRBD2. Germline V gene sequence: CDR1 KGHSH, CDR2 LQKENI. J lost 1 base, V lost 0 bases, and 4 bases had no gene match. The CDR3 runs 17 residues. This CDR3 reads CASSPPTGTSGSYEQYF. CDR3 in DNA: TGTGCCAGCTCACCACCTACTGGGACTAGCGGGTCCTACGAGCAGTACTTC.

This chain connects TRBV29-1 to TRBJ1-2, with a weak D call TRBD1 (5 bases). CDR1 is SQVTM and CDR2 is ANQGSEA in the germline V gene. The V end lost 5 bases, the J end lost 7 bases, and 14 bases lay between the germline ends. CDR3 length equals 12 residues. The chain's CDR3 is CSVYQGVGGYTF. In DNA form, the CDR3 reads TGCAGCGTTTACCAGGGTGTTGGTGGCTACACCTTC. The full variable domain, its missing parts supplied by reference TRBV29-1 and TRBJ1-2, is SAVISQKPSRDICQRGTSLTIQCQVDSQVTMMFWYRQQPGQSLTLIATANQGSEATYESGFVIDKFPISRPNLTFSTLTVSNMSPEDSSIYLCSVYQGVGGYTFGSGTRLTVV.

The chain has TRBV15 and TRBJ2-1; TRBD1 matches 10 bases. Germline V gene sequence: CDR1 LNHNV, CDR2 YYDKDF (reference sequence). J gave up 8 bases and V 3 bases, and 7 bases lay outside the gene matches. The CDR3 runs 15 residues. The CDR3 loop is CATSRTGGKGDEQFF. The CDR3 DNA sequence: TGTGCCACCAGCAGGACAGGGGGCAAGGGGGATGAGCAGTTCTTC.

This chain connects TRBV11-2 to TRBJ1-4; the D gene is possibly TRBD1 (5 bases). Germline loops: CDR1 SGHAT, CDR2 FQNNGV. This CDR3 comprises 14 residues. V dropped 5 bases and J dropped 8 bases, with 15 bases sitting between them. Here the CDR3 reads CASSTPRVEEKLFF. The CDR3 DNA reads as TGTGCCAGCAGCACGCCCAGGGTTGAGGAAAAACTGTTTTTT.

The CDR3 sequence: CATSDTGKPGETQYF. The CDR3 DNA follows: TGTGCCACCAGTGATACGGGAAAGCCAGGAGAGACCCAGTACTTC. The rearrangement links TRBV24-1 to TRBJ2-5; D perhaps matches TRBD2 (5 bases). With 3 bases removed from V and 4 bases from J, the gap between germline ends came to 14 bases. In germline, CDR1 is KGHDR, CDR2 SFDVKD. CDR3 length: 15 amino acids.

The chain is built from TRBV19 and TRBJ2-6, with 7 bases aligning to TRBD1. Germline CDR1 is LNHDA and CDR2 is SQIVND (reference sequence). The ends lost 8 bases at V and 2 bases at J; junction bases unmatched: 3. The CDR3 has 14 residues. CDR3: CASSTGAGANVLTF. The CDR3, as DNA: TGTGCCAGTTCCACAGGGGCTGGGGCCAACGTCCTGACTTTC.

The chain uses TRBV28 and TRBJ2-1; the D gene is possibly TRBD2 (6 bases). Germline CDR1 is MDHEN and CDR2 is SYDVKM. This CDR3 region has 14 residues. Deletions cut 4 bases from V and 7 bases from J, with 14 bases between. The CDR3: CASSSRTEGNEQFF. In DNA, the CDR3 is TGTGCCAGCAGTTCTCGGACGGAGGGGAATGAGCAGTTCTTC.

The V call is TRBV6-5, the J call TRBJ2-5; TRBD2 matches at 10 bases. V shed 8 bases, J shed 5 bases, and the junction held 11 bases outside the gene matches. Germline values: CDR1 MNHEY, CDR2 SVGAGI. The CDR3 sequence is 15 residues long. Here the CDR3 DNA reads TGTGCCAGCGGGGCTAGCGGGGGAATATGGGAGACCCAGTACTTC. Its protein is CASGASGGIWETQYF.

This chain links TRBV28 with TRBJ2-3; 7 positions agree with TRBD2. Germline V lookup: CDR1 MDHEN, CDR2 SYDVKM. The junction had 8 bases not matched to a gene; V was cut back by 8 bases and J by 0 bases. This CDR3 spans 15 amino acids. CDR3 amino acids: CASAKGGGSTDTQYF. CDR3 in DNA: TGTGCCAGCGCCAAGGGCGGGGGTAGCACAGATACGCAGTATTTT.

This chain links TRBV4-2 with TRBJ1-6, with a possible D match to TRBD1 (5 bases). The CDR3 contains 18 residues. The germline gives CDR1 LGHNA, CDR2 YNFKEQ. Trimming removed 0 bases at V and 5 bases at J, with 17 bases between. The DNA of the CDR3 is TGTGCCAGCAGCCAAGAACGGCCACAGGCTGAAAATAATTCACCCCTCCACTTT. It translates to CASSQERPQAENNSPLHF.

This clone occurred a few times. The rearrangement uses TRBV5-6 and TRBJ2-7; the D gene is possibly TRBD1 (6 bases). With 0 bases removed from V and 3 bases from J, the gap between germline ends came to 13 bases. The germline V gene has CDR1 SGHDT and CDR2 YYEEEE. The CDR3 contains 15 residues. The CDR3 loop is CASSLVGGGGYEQYF. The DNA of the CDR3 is TGTGCCAGCAGCTTGGTGGGTGGGGGCGGCTACGAGCAGTACTTC. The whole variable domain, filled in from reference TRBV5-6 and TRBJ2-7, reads DAGVTQSPTHLIKTRGQQVTLRCSPKSGHDTVSWYQQALGQGPQFIFQYYEEEERQRGNFPDRFSGHQFPNYSSELNVNALLLGDSALYLCASSLVGGGGYEQYFGPGTRLTVT.

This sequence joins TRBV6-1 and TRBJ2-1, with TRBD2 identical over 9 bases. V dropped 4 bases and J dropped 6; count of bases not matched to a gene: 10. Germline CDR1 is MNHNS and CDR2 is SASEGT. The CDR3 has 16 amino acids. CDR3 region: CASSAVVGGGANEQFF. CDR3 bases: TGTGCCAGCAGTGCGGTTGTCGGCGGGGGGGCCAATGAGCAGTTCTTC.

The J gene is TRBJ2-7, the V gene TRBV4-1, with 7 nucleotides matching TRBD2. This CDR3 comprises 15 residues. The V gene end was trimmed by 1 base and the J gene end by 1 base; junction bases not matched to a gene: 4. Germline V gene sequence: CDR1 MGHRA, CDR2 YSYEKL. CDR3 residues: CASSQGLGGSYEQYF. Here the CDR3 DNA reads TGCGCCAGCAGCCAAGGGTTGGGGGGGTCCTACGAGCAGTACTTC.

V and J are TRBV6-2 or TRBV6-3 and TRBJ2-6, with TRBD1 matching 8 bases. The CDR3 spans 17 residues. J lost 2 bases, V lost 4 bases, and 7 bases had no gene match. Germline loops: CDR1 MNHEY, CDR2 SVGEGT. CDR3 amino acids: CASSSGQGKAGANVLTF. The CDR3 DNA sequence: TGTGCCAGCAGTTCCGGACAGGGAAAAGCTGGGGCCAACGTCCTGACTTTC.

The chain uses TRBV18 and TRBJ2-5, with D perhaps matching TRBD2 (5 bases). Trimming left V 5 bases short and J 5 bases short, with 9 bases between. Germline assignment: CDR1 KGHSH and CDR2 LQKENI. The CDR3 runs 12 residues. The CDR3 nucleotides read TGTGCCAGCTCATCTAGAGGGGAGACCCAGTACTTC. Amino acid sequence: CASSSRGETQYF.

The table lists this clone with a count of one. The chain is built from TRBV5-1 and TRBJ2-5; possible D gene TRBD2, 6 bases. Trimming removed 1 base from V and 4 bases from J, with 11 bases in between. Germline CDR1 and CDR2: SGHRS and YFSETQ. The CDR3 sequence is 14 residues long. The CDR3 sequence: CASSLRRGGETQYF. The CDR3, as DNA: TGCGCCAGCAGCTTGCGGCGGGGAGGAGAGACCCAGTACTTC.

In DNA form, the CDR3 reads TGTGCCACCAGCAGACTAAGCGGGGGGAGTGGCGAGACCCAGTACTTC. Translation: CATSRLSGGSGETQYF. The chain links TRBV15 to TRBJ2-5; 9 bases agree with TRBD2. This CDR3 contains 16 residues. Looked up from germline, CDR1 is LNHNV and CDR2 is YYDKDF (reference sequence). J lost 5 bases, V lost 2 bases, and 9 bases had no gene match. Supplemented by reference TRBV15 and TRBJ2-5, the full variable domain reads DAMVIQNPRYQVTQFGKPVTLSCSQTLNHNVMYWYQQKSSQAPKLLFHYYDKDFNNEADTPDNFQSRRPNTSFCFLDIRSPGLGDTAMYLCATSRLSGGSGETQYFGPGTRLLVL.